The 13 T cell receptor beta chains presented below share a single source sample, sequenced in a study of CD8 T cells in Susac syndrome. It was with random hexamers that roughly 0.45 to 1 ug RNA was reverse transcribed. TCRdb re-called the immunoSEQ multiplex PCR reads through MiXCR, storing one row per CDR3 protein. The sample yields about 250,000 distinct CDR3 sequences, over 85% seen once. Source material: CD4+ T cells from PBMCs. The receptors come from a human donor with multiple sclerosis.

V usage is TRBV6-5 and J usage is TRBJ2-1, with a weak D call TRBD1 (6 bases). The germline CDR1 and CDR2 sequences are MNHEY and SVGAGI. The CDR3 runs to 14 residues. V lost 0 bases, J lost 6 bases, and 9 bases lay in between. CDR3 sequence: CASSYSIRGNEQFF. CDR3 sequence (DNA): TGTGCCAGCAGTTACTCGATCAGGGGCAATGAGCAGTTCTTC.

The chain links TRBV13 to TRBJ2-7; 7 nucleotides match TRBD1. The ends lost 5 bases at V and 6 bases at J; junction bases unmatched: 7. Germline V gene data show CDR1 as PRHDT and CDR2 as FYEKMQ (reference sequence). CDR3 length: 13 residues. The CDR3 bases are TGTGCCAGCAGCCCCCACCGGGACAGCGAGCAGTACTTC. Protein sequence: CASSPHRDSEQYF. Based on the CDR3 plus reference TRBV13 and TRBJ2-7, the full variable domain is AAGVIQSPRHLIKEKRETATLKCYPIPRHDTVYWYQQGPGQDPQFLISFYEKMQSDKGSIPDRFSAQQFSDYHSELNMSSLELGDSALYFCASSPHRDSEQYFGPGTRLTVT.

The chain carries TRBV28 and TRBJ1-6, with unresolved D. Germline CDR1 and CDR2: MDHEN and SYDVKM. Trimming removed 2 bases at V and 0 bases at J, with 5 bases between. CDR3 length equals 15 residues. CDR3 DNA sequence: TGTGCCAGCAGTTTACCGAGCTCCTATAATTCACCCCTCCACTTT. Translating gives CASSLPSSYNSPLHF.

This chain uses TRBV12-3 or TRBV12-4 with TRBJ1-5; maybe TRBD1 (5 bases). The germline V and J ends were trimmed by 1 base and 14 bases, with 9 bases remaining between them. This CDR3 region has 11 residues. CDR3 nucleotide sequence: TGTGCCAGCAGTTTAGATGGCAGGGAGCATTTT. Translation gives CASSLDGREHF.

The genes are TRBV5-4 and TRBJ2-5; the match to TRBD1 covers 7 bases. V shed 4 bases and J 5 bases; nucleotides not matched to a gene: 11. Per germline, CDR1 SGHNT and CDR2 YYREEE (reference sequence). The CDR3 has 15 residues. CDR3 in DNA: TGTGCCAGCAGCGGCCAACAGGGGAAGCGTGAGACCCAGTACTTC. Translated: CASSGQQGKRETQYF.

This clonotype was observed a handful of times. V gene TRBV19 combines with J gene TRBJ1-1; 7 bases match TRBD1. The length of the CDR3 is 13 residues. Per the germline V gene, CDR1 is LNHDA and CDR2 is SQIVND (reference sequence). V dropped 6 bases and J dropped 6; count of bases not matched to a gene: 7. DNA of the CDR3: TGTGCCAGTAGCCAGGGGGTCGGCGCTGAAGCTTTCTTT. Residues: CASSQGVGAEAFF.

The gene calls are TRBV3-1 and TRBJ2-7, with D unresolved. This CDR3 is built from 12 residues. The germline CDR1 and CDR2 sequences are LGHDT and YNNKEL (reference sequence). The V gene lost 3 bases and the J gene lost 3 bases, with 6 bases spanning the gap. The CDR3 DNA reads TGTGCCAGCAGCCAGCTAGTCTACGAGCAGTACGTC. Translated: CASSQLVYEQYV.

The chain joins TRBV3-1 to TRBJ1-6; no firm D call. Germline V gene lookup returns CDR1 LGHDT and CDR2 YNNKEL (reference sequence). This CDR3 comprises 16 residues. Trimming stripped 4 bases from V and 9 bases from J, with 19 bases between. This CDR3 is CASSRIPGASGSPLHF. CDR3 sequence (DNA): TGTGCCAGCAGCCGCATCCCCGGAGCCTCGGGTTCACCCCTCCACTTT.

V usage is TRBV7-9 and J usage is TRBJ1-2; TRBD1 might be the D (6 bases). From germline, CDR1 is SEHNR and CDR2 FQNEAQ (reference sequence). The CDR3 totals 15 residues. Trimming removed 1 base from V and 2 bases from J, with 11 bases in between. As DNA, the CDR3 is TGTGCCAGCAGCTTAGGGACAGCGCTGAACTATGGCTACACCTTC. This encodes CASSLGTALNYGYTF. Combining the CDR3 with reference TRBV7-9 and TRBJ1-2 gives the whole variable domain DTGVSQNPRHKITKRGQNVTFRCDPISEHNRLYWYRQTLGQGPEFLTYFQNEAQLEKSRLLSDRFSAERPKGSFSTLEIQRTEQGDSAMYLCASSLGTALNYGYTFGSGTRLTVV.

The chain combines TRBV7-2 with TRBJ1-5; D may be TRBD1 (5 bases). The CDR3 covers 15 residues. Looked up from germline, CDR1 is SGHTA and CDR2 is FQGNSA. V lost 4 bases to trimming and J lost 2 bases, with 12 bases between them. CDR3 nucleotides: TGTGCCAGCAGCTCCAGGGTTGAGGGCAATCAGCCCCAGCATTTT. Translation: CASSSRVEGNQPQHF.

The chain couples TRBV5-4 to TRBJ2-1, with 8 nucleotides matching TRBD2. The V segment lost 0 bases and the J segment 5 bases; nucleotides outside the gene matches: 4. Looked up from germline, CDR1 is SGHNT and CDR2 is YYREEE (reference sequence). This CDR3 region has 15 residues. In DNA, the CDR3 is TGTGCCAGCAGCTTGGGGGGACTAGTTAACAATGAGCAGTTCTTC. Translated: CASSLGGLVNNEQFF.

The chain couples TRBV7-2 to TRBJ2-5; weak D call: TRBD1 (6 bases). In germline, CDR1 is SGHTA, CDR2 FQGNSA. With 0 bases removed from V and 1 base from J, the gap between germline ends came to 6 bases. This CDR3 region has 14 residues. In nucleotides, the CDR3 is TGTGCCAGCAGCTTAGCACAGGGCCAAGAGACCCAGTACTTC. As protein: CASSLAQGQETQYF. Using reference TRBV7-2 and TRBJ2-5 for the parts outside the CDR3, the full variable domain is GAGVSQSPSNKVTEKGKDVELRCDPISGHTALYWYRQSLGQGLEFLIYFQGNSAPDKSGLPSDRFSAERTGGSVSTLTIQRTQQEDSAVYLCASSLAQGQETQYFGPGTRLLVL.

The chain recombines TRBV7-9 with TRBJ2-6; D possibly corresponds to TRBD1 (6 bases). The CDR3 is 15 residues long. Trimming left V 1 base short and J 2 bases short, with 6 bases between. The germline gives CDR1 SEHNR, CDR2 FQNEAQ (reference sequence). The CDR3 DNA is TGTGCCAGCAGCTTAGAGGGGGCTGGGGCCAACGTCCTGACTTTC. Translating gives CASSLEGAGANVLTF.